The text below deals with one TCR beta chain. The protocol was immunoSEQ multiplex PCR, while the TCRdb copy is restricted to in-frame clones and leaves out a portion. The repertoire has roughly 230,000 clones, about 80% of them found once; the top ten carry roughly 3.6%. This record comes from a study of blood T cell repertoires in COVID-19. This CDR3 region has 15 residues. Per the germline V gene, CDR1 is SGDLS and CDR2 is YYNGEE. V was cut by 5 bases and J by 6 bases, with 17 bases left in between. The sample taken for sequencing was PBMCs or T cells enriched from blood (not recorded which). The chain employs TRBV9 and TRBJ2-2; a possible D gene is TRBD2 (5 bases). The sequence was obtained from a man aged 50 to 59 who had recovered from COVID-19. In nucleotides, the CDR3 is TGTGCCAGCAGGAGGAGCGGTGGGGTGGCCGGGGAGCTGTTTTTT. This sequence encodes CASRRSGGVAGELFF. The full variable domain, in which reference TRBV9 and TRBJ2-2 provide the parts outside the CDR3, is DSGVTQTPKHLITATGQRVTLRCSPRSGDLSVYWYQQSLDQGLQFLIQYYNGEERAKGNILERFSAQQFPDLHSELNLSSLELGDSALYFCASRRSGGVAGELFFGEGSRLTVL.